Following are 4 T cell receptor beta chains from one sample sequenced in a study of control samples from healthy donors and cancer patients. Sequencing used immunoSEQ multiplex PCR; TCRdb keeps in-frame clones, though not all of them. The sample has about 96,000 clones, 93% seen once. Sequences were obtained from blood. All receptors come from a young man in good health.

A single count supports this clone. At one end the junction does not follow the germline gene, possibly because of a read error. This sequence joins TRBV4-3 and TRBJ2-7; 7 bases are a match to TRBD1. Germline V CDR1 and CDR2: LGHNA, YSLEER. The CDR3 has 16 amino acids. CDR3: CASSQAPHRGGYEQHF. The CDR3 nucleotides are TGCGCCAGCAGCCAAGCTCCACACAGGGGCGGGTACGAGCAGCACTTC.

The V and J genes are TRBV19 and TRBJ2-3, with D possibly TRBD2 on 6 matching bases. The V gene's germline CDR1 is LNHDA and CDR2 SQIVND (reference sequence). Trimming shortened V by 4 bases and J by 5 bases, and 13 bases separated the two germline ends. This CDR3 is 14 amino acids long. As DNA, the CDR3 is TGTGCCAGTAGTACATGGGGACTCGAAGATACGCAGTATTTT. This codes for CASSTWGLEDTQYF.

This sequence joins TRBV24-1 and TRBJ2-2; 8 bases are shared with TRBD1. The CDR3 consists of 16 residues. V lost 6 bases and J lost 1; bases outside the gene matches: 6. Per germline, CDR1 KGHDR and CDR2 SFDVKD. The CDR3 sequence: CATSNVGQGNTGELFF. DNA for the CDR3: TGTGCCACCAGTAACGTCGGACAGGGGAACACCGGGGAGCTGTTTTTT.

V is TRBV5-6 and J is TRBJ2-2, with 10 bases aligning to TRBD2. Germline V gene lookup returns CDR1 SGHDT and CDR2 YYEEEE. With 4 bases clipped from V and 7 bases from J, the junction kept 13 bases outside the gene matches. The CDR3 totals 17 residues. The CDR3 DNA is TGTGCCAGCAGCCCCCTCCCAGCGGGGGGGCCGAACGGGGAGCTGTTTTTT. Protein sequence: CASSPLPAGGPNGELFF.